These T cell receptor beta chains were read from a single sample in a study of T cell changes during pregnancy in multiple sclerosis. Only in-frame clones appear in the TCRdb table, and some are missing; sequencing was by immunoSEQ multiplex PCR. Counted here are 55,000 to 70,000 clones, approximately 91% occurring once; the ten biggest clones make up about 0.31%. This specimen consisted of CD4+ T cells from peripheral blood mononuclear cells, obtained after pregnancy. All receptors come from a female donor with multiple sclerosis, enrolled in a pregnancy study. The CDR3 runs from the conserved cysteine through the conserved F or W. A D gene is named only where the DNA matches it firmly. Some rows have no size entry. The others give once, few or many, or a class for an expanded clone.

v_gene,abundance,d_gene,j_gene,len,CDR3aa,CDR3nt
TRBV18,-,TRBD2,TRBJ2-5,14,CASSPSGGQETQYF,TGTGCCAGCTCTCCTAGCGGGGGCCAAGAGACCCAGTACTTC
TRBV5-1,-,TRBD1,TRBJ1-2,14,CASSLQGANYGYTF,TGCGCCAGCAGCCTACAGGGGGCGAACTATGGCTACACCTTC
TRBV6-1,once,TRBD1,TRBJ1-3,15,CASSPRDRSGNTIYF,TGTGCCAGCAGTCCCCGGGACAGATCGGGAAACACCATATATTTT
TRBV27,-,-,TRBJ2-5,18,CASSPRQALTAGRETQYF,TGTGCCAGCAGTCCCAGACAGGCGCTCACGGCCGGGAGGGAGACCCAGTACTTC
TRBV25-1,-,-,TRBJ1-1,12,CASSPGVTEAFF,TGTGCCAGCAGTCCAGGGGTAACTGAAGCTTTCTTT
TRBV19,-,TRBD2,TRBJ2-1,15,CASSGRAFSYNEQFF,TGTGCCAGCAGCGGGAGGGCATTCTCCTACAATGAGCAGTTCTTC
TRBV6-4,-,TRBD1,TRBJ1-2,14,CASSVNRGHYGYTF,TGTGCCAGCAGTGTTAACAGGGGGCACTATGGCTACACCTTC
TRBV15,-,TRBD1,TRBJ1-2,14,CATSLGQGNYGYTF,TGTGCCACCAGCCTCGGACAGGGAAACTATGGCTACACCTTC
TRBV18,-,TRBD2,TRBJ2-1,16,CASTGTSGKANNEQFF,TGTGCCAGCACGGGGACTAGCGGGAAAGCAAACAATGAGCAGTTCTTC
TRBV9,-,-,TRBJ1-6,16,CASSARQASYNSPLHF,TGTGCCAGCAGCGCTCGACAGGCATCATATAATTCACCCCTCCACTTT
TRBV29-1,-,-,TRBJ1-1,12,CSAGARNTEAFF,TGCAGCGCCGGAGCTAGGAACACTGAAGCTTTCTTT
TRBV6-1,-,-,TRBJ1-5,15,CASSQGINSNQPQHF,TGTGCCAGCAGTCAGGGGATTAATAGCAATCAGCCCCAGCATTTT
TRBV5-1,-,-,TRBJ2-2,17,CASGRHSTNLNTGELFF,TGCGCCAGCGGCCGCCACAGCACAAACCTAAACACCGGGGAGCTGTTTTTT
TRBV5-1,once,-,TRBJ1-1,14,CASSLGQKNTEAFF,TGCGCCAGCAGCTTGGGACAGAAGAACACTGAAGCTTTCTTT
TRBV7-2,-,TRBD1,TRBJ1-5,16,CASSLVGGQGAQPQHF,TGTGCCAGCAGCTTAGTAGGGGGACAGGGGGCTCAGCCCCAGCATTTT
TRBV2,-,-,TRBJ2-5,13,CASMGSAQEAQYF,TGTGCCAGCATGGGGAGCGCTCAAGAGGCCCAGTACTTC
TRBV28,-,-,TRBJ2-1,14,CASSLQQEYNEQFF,TGTGCCAGCAGTTTACAACAGGAGTACAATGAGCAGTTCTTC
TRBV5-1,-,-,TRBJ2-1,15,CASSFGLQGSNEQFF,TGCGCCAGCAGCTTCGGGCTCCAGGGTTCCAATGAGCAGTTCTTC
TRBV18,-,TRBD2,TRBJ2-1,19,CASSPLRLAGGNNYNEQFF,TGTGCCAGCTCACCACTGAGACTAGCGGGAGGGAATAACTACAATGAGCAGTTCTTC
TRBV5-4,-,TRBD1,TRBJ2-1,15,CASSTTGGAYNEQFF,TGTGCCAGCAGCACTACAGGGGGCGCCTACAATGAGCAGTTCTTC
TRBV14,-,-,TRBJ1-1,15,CASSLIYTGYTEAFF,TGTGCCAGCAGCCTAATCTACACGGGGTACACTGAAGCTTTCTTT
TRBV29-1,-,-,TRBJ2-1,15,CSGTSGSGVAGEQFF,TGCAGCGGGACGTCTGGGTCGGGGGTGGCCGGTGAGCAGTTCTTC
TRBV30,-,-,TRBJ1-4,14,CAWSGTVSVEKLFF,TGTGCCTGGAGTGGGACAGTGAGTGTTGAAAAACTGTTTTTT
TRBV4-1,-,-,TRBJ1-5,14,CASSQGGGFQPQHF,TGCGCCAGCAGCCAAGGTGGGGGGTTTCAGCCCCAGCATTTT
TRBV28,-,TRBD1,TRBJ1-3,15,CASTDRVNSGNTIYF,TGTGCCAGCACGGACAGGGTAAACTCTGGAAACACCATATATTTT
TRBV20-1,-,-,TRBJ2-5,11,CSARVAETQYF,TGCAGTGCTAGAGTAGCCGAGACCCAGTACTTC
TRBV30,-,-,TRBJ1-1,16,CAWRKYGQRLNTEAFF,TGTGCCTGGAGGAAATACGGACAGAGACTGAACACTGAAGCTTTCTTT
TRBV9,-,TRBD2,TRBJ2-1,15,CASSSPTSGYNEQFF,TGTGCCAGCAGCTCACCTACTAGCGGGTACAATGAGCAGTTCTTC
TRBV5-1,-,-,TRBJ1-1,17,CASSPSADGLLNTEAFF,TGCGCCAGCAGCCCTTCGGCCGACGGACTATTGAACACTGAAGCTTTCTTT
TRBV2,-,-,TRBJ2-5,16,CASSEFPAEYQETQYF,TGTGCCAGCAGTGAATTTCCAGCGGAGTACCAAGAGACCCAGTACTTC
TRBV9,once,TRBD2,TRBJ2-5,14,CASSPGLAEETQYF,TGTGCCAGCAGCCCAGGACTAGCGGAAGAGACCCAGTACTTC
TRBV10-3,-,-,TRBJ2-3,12,CATRSRTDTQYF,TGTGCCACCCGATCCAGGACAGATACGCAGTATTTT
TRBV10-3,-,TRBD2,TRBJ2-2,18,CAISVAGLARTNTGELFF,TGTGCCATCAGTGTGGCGGGACTAGCGAGAACAAACACCGGGGAGCTGTTTTTT
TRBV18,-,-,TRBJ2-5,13,CASSPPLEETQYF,TGTGCCAGCTCACCACCCTTGGAGGAGACCCAGTACTTC
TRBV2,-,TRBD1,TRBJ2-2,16,CASSYDRGIGVGELFF,TGTGCCAGCAGTTACGACAGGGGGATAGGGGTCGGGGAGCTGTTTTTT
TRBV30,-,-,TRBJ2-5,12,CAWSRDQETQYF,TGTGCCTGGAGCAGGGACCAAGAGACCCAGTACTTC
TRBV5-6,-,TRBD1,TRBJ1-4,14,CASSLGDREEKLFF,TGTGCCAGCAGCTTGGGTGACAGGGAGGAAAAACTGTTTTTT
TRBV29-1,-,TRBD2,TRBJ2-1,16,CSVEGPGSGRASEQFF,TGCAGCGTGGAAGGACCGGGGAGCGGGAGGGCAAGTGAGCAGTTCTTC
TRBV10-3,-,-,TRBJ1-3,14,CAISDRAAGNTIYF,TGTGCCATCAGTGACAGGGCAGCAGGAAACACCATATATTTT
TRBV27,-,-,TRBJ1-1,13,CASSTPTGLEAFF,TGTGCCAGCAGTACCCCAACAGGGTTGGAGGCTTTCTTT
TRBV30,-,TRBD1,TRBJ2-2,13,CAWRTGATGELFF,TGTGCCTGGAGAACAGGGGCCACCGGGGAGCTGTTTTTT
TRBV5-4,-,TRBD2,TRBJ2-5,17,CASSPGPSGGPGETQYF,TGTGCCAGCAGCCCCGGTCCTAGCGGGGGCCCGGGGGAGACCCAGTACTTC